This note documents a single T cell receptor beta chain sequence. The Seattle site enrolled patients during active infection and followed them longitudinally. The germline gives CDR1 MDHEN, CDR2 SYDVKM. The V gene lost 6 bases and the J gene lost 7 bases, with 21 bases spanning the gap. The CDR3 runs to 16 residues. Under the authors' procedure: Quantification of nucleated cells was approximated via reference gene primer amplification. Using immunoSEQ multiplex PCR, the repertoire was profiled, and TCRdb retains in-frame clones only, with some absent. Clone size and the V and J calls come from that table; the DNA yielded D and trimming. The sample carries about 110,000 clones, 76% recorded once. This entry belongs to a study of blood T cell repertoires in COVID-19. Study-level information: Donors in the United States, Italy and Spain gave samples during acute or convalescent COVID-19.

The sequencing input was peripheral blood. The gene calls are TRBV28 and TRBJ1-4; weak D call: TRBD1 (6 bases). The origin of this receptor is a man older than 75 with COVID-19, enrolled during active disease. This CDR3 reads CASSQAGGRGGEKLFF. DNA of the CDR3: TGTGCCAGCAGCCAAGCCGGGGGGCGCGGGGGTGAAAAACTGTTTTTT. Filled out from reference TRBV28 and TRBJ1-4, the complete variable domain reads DVKVTQSSRYLVKRTGEKVFLECVQDMDHENMFWYRQDPGLGLRLIYFSYDVKMKEKGDIPEGYSVSREKKERFSLILESASTNQTSMYLCASSQAGGRGGEKLFFGSGTQLSVL.